A single sample gave rise to the 13 T cell receptor beta chains below, sequenced in a study of neurological immune-mediated disorders. TCRdb reanalysed the 5' RACE reads using MiXCR and keeps one entry per CDR3 protein. Here the sample spans almost 85,000 distinct CDR3 sequences, 2.5% to 3% being singletons. The source material was PBMCs. The receptor set was obtained from a woman aged 30 to 39 with multiple sclerosis.

This clonotype showed up many times. V usage is TRBV3-1 and J usage is TRBJ2-1; a weak D match, TRBD2 (6 bases). Trimming stripped 4 bases from V and 1 base from J, with 14 bases between. The CDR3 covers 16 residues. CDR1 is LGHDT and CDR2 is YNNKEL in the germline V gene (reference sequence). CDR3 coding DNA: TGTGCCAGCAGCCCAGGAATGAGCGGGTCCTACAATGAGCAGTTCTTC. Translated, it gives CASSPGMSGSYNEQFF.

This clonotype was seen repeatedly, ten times or more. The CDR3 sequence is CASSFTSSYEQYF. CDR3 DNA sequence: TGCGCCAGCAGCTTTACGAGCTCCTACGAGCAGTACTTC. This chain uses TRBV5-1 with TRBJ2-7; no firm D call. V lost 2 bases and J 0 bases, leaving 6 bases between the germline ends. CDR1 and CDR2 (germline): SGHRS, YFSETQ. The CDR3 contains 13 residues.

This clonotype was recorded many times. V gene TRBV7-9 combines with J gene TRBJ2-2; no definite D call. The CDR3 runs to 14 residues. Trimming took 3 bases from V and 0 from J, leaving 5 bases between them. The germline CDR1 and CDR2 sequences are SEHNR and FQNEAQ (reference sequence). The CDR3 region is CASSFGPNTGELFF. The CDR3 bases are TGTGCCAGCAGCTTTGGGCCGAACACCGGGGAGCTGTTTTTT.

In this sample, this clonotype turned up many times. The rearrangement joins TRBV20-1 to TRBJ1-5; possible D gene TRBD1, 6 bases. V was trimmed by 6 bases and J by 1 base, leaving 13 bases between them. This CDR3 has 14 amino acids. The germline V gene has CDR1 DFQATT and CDR2 SNEGSKA (reference sequence). Here the CDR3 DNA reads TGCAGTGCCACCAGACAGGAAAGCAATCAGCCCCAGCATTTT. This translates into CSATRQESNQPQHF.

This clonotype was detected ten times or more. The V call is TRBV12-3 or TRBV12-4, the J call TRBJ1-1; 8 positions agree with TRBD1. The junction had 7 bases not matched to a gene; V was cut back by 6 bases and J by 7 bases. The CDR3 consists of 13 residues. The CDR3 bases are TGTGCCAGCAGAGAGCAGGGGGCGGTTGAAGCTTTCTTT. The encoded protein is CASREQGAVEAFF.

This clonotype was detected ten times or more. The chain combines TRBV20-1 with TRBJ2-7; 13 bases match TRBD2. CDR1 is DFQATT and CDR2 is SNEGSKA in the germline V gene (reference sequence). The CDR3 is made up of 14 amino acids. V lost 3 bases, J lost 6 bases, and 5 bases stayed unmatched. The CDR3 bases are TGCAGTGCTAGGAGGACTAGCGGGAGTTCCGAGCAGTACTTC. Translated: CSARRTSGSSEQYF.

The sample holds many counts of this clonotype. The CDR3 nucleotides read TGTGCCAGCAGTGTGCTAAACTCCGGGATTTCCCCCTACGAGCAGTACTTC. It is translated as CASSVLNSGISPYEQYF. This chain connects TRBV2 to TRBJ2-7; D is possibly TRBD2 (5 bases). The germline V gene encodes CDR1 SNHLY and CDR2 FYNNEI. The ends were cut back, 4 bases at V and 2 bases at J, with 21 bases in the middle. The CDR3 extends over 17 amino acids.

The table lists this clonotype with many counts. The V call is TRBV11-1, the J call TRBJ1-1; unclear D gene. CDR3 length: 14 residues. Germline V lookup: CDR1 SGHAT, CDR2 FQDESV (reference sequence). Trimming stripped 8 bases from V and 1 base from J, with 14 bases between. CDR3 coding DNA: TGTGCCAGCTCTATCGTACCAGGGAACACTGAAGCTTTCTTT. As protein: CASSIVPGNTEAFF.

This clonotype was observed many times. V gene TRBV6-2 or TRBV6-3 combines with J gene TRBJ2-7; TRBD2 might be the D (6 bases). V lost 5 bases, J lost 6 bases, and 11 bases lay in between. CDR1 MNHEY and CDR2 SVGEGT come from the germline V gene. This CDR3 is 12 amino acids long. In DNA, the CDR3 is TGTGCCAGCAGTCTGACTAGTGGCGAGCAGTACTTC. Protein: CASSLTSGEQYF.

This clonotype came up many times. A much more abundant neighbour one base away suggests this may be a read error. CDR3 region: CASSFTRQQGTQYF. In DNA form, the CDR3 reads TGTGCCAGCAGCTTTACCCGGCAGCAAGGGACCCAGTACTTC. This rearrangement joins TRBV7-2 to TRBJ2-5; the D is unclear. Germline V lookup: CDR1 SGHTA, CDR2 FQGNSA. CDR3 size: 14 residues.

This clonotype was recorded at least ten times. The chain joins TRBV20-1 to TRBJ2-5; D may correspond to TRBD1 or TRBD2 (5 bases each). Germline CDR1 and CDR2: DFQATT and SNEGSKA (reference sequence). Trimming shortened V by 0 bases and J by 2 bases, and 13 bases separated the two germline ends. The CDR3 totals 15 residues. The CDR3 DNA reads TGCAGTGCTAGAGAGTCCGGGACGGCACAAGAGACCCAGTACTTC. Encoded protein: CSARESGTAQETQYF.

This clonotype has a count of ten or more. The V call is TRBV12-3 or TRBV12-4, the J call TRBJ1-1; D is uncertain. The length of the CDR3 is 15 residues. The ends were cut back, 1 base at V and 1 base at J, with 10 bases in the middle. CDR3 residues: CASSLVDLPNTEAFF. The CDR3 DNA follows: TGTGCCAGCAGTTTAGTCGACCTACCGAACACTGAAGCTTTCTTT.

Ten or more counts support this clonotype. This chain connects TRBV7-2 to TRBJ2-3; TRBD2 aligns across 10 bases. In germline, CDR1 is SGHTA, CDR2 FQGNSA. The CDR3 runs to 18 residues. Trimming took 3 bases from V and 4 from J; bases not matched to a gene: 13. The CDR3 loop is CASSFNSLAGAVADTQYF. CDR3 DNA: TGTGCCAGCAGCTTCAATTCGCTAGCGGGAGCCGTGGCAGATACGCAGTATTTT.